This TCR beta chain is drawn from a study of technical replicates of blood from a few donors. The germline V gene encodes CDR1 MNHEY and CDR2 SVGAGI. There are 16 residues in the CDR3. Trimming took 1 base from V and 4 from J; bases not matched to a gene: 5. The method was immunoSEQ multiplex PCR; TCRdb's version includes in-frame clones alone and lacks a portion of them. The sample has approximately 77,000 clones; approximately 94% are singletons. The J gene is TRBJ1-1, the V gene TRBV6-5; 11 positions agree with TRBD1. This receptor was identified in a human donor in good health. The sample was T cells isolated from PBMCs. In DNA, the CDR3 is TGTGCCAGCAGTTACTTCGGGACAGGGGGAAGCACTGAAGCTTTCTTT. Translation: CASSYFGTGGSTEAFF.